The 22 T cell receptor beta chains below were found in one sample sequenced in a study of blood T cell repertoires in COVID-19. The table came from immunoSEQ multiplex PCR; TCRdb's copy has only in-frame clones and leaves some out. The table includes more than 300,000 clones, roughly nine tenths detected once. The material sequenced was peripheral blood. The receptors originated from a woman under 40 with COVID-19, enrolled during active disease.

V gene TRBV6-2 or TRBV6-3 combines with J gene TRBJ2-7, with TRBD2 matching 7 bases. There are 14 residues in the CDR3. Germline loops: CDR1 MNHEY, CDR2 SVGEGT. V shed 2 bases, J shed 2 bases, and the junction held 3 bases outside the gene matches. The CDR3 loop reads CASSYQGGPYEQYF. CDR3 nucleotides: TGTGCCAGCAGTTACCAGGGAGGGCCCTACGAGCAGTACTTC.

The gene calls are TRBV28 and TRBJ1-2; possible D gene TRBD1, 5 bases. V lost 3 bases to trimming and J lost 0 bases, with 8 bases between them. Germline V gene lookup returns CDR1 MDHEN and CDR2 SYDVKM. This CDR3 contains 14 residues. The DNA for the CDR3 is TGTGCCAGCAGTTTTGTGGGGCCTAACTATGGCTACACCTTC. It is translated as CASSFVGPNYGYTF.

The rearrangement uses TRBV6-5 and TRBJ1-2, with TRBD1 matching over 8 bases. This CDR3 region has 14 residues. The V gene end was trimmed by 6 bases and the J gene end by 6 bases; junction bases not matched to a gene: 9. Germline loops: CDR1 MNHEY, CDR2 SVGAGI. This chain's CDR3 is CASSFTDRGNGYTF. CDR3 DNA: TGTGCCAGCAGCTTCACCGACAGGGGAAATGGCTACACCTTC.

V is TRBV4-1 and J is TRBJ2-2; 9 bases are a match to TRBD1. This CDR3 spans 16 amino acids. J lost 2 bases, V lost 0 bases, and 1 base had no gene match. Germline CDR1 and CDR2: MGHRA and YSYEKL. This CDR3 reads CASSQEDRGNTGELFF. The CDR3 DNA sequence: TGCGCCAGCAGCCAAGAGGACAGGGGAAACACCGGGGAGCTGTTTTTT.

The chain has TRBV28 and TRBJ1-1; D may be TRBD1 (5 bases). Germline V gene lookup returns CDR1 MDHEN and CDR2 SYDVKM. The CDR3 consists of 16 residues. Trimming pared 3 bases from V and 5 bases from J, leaving 19 bases between. CDR3 protein: CASSFGLRRGWTEAFF. CDR3 nucleotides: TGTGCCAGCAGTTTCGGCCTTCGACGGGGGTGGACTGAAGCTTTCTTT.

This chain links TRBV28 with TRBJ2-1; TRBD2 might be the D (7 bases). Trimming stripped 2 bases from V and 4 bases from J, with 15 bases between. This CDR3 is built from 16 residues. Germline CDR1 is MDHEN and CDR2 is SYDVKM. The CDR3 DNA sequence: TGTGCCAGCAGTTTAGCCGGCGGGGGCGCGTACAATGAGCAGTTCTTC. It codes for CASSLAGGGAYNEQFF. The variable domain in full, with the rest retrieved from reference TRBV28 and TRBJ2-1, is DVKVTQSSRYLVKRTGEKVFLECVQDMDHENMFWYRQDPGLGLRLIYFSYDVKMKEKGDIPEGYSVSREKKERFSLILESASTNQTSMYLCASSLAGGGAYNEQFFGPGTRLTVL.

J is TRBJ1-3 and V is TRBV28; TRBD1 matches at 7 bases. The CDR3 is 11 amino acids. V lost 6 bases, J lost 9 bases, and 2 bases stayed unmatched. Germline lookup yields CDR1 MDHEN and CDR2 SYDVKM. CDR3: CASRRDSTIYF. The CDR3 bases are TGTGCCAGCAGGCGGGACAGCACCATATATTTT.

This clone was counted only a few times. The gene calls are TRBV6-5 and TRBJ1-6, with a weak D call TRBD1 (6 bases). Trimming took 6 bases from V and 6 from J, leaving 15 bases between them. Germline CDR1 MNHEY, CDR2 SVGAGI. CDR3 length equals 15 residues. CDR3 region: CASRISDRRNSPLHF. CDR3 bases: TGTGCCAGCAGAATTTCTGACAGGCGTAATTCACCCCTCCACTTT.

This chain uses TRBV7-9 with TRBJ1-1; D gene unclear. Germline V lookup: CDR1 SEHNR, CDR2 FQNEAQ (reference sequence). CDR3 size: 14 residues. The V end lost 4 bases, the J end lost 4 bases, and 13 bases lay between the germline ends. The DNA for the CDR3 is TGTGCCAGCAGCTCACTAGTAGGCGCCACTGAAGCTTTCTTT. Amino acids: CASSSLVGATEAFF.

The chain combines TRBV12-3 or TRBV12-4 with TRBJ2-3, with D hard to call. This CDR3 contains 13 residues. V dropped 4 bases and J dropped 4 bases, with 9 bases sitting between them. CDR3 protein: CASSYDRADTQYF. The CDR3 coding sequence is TGTGCCAGCAGTTACGATCGGGCAGATACGCAGTATTTT.

This clone has just one count. The J gene is TRBJ2-3, the V gene TRBV11-3, with 13 bases aligning to TRBD2. The CDR3 contains 19 residues. V was pared by 2 bases and J by 2 bases, with 10 bases of the junction left unmatched. Germline V gene sequence: CDR1 SGHNT, CDR2 YENEEA. Here the CDR3 reads CASSLYARLAGGHTDTQYF. DNA of the CDR3: TGTGCCAGCAGCTTATATGCGCGACTAGCGGGGGGCCACACAGATACGCAGTATTTT.

The rearrangement joins TRBV13 to TRBJ2-3; 11 bases are shared with TRBD2. V dropped 3 bases and J dropped 1; count of bases not matched to a gene: 3. The CDR3 is 16 amino acids. In germline, CDR1 is PRHDT, CDR2 FYEKMQ (reference sequence). In nucleotides, the CDR3 is TGTGCCAGCAGCTTCCGACTAGCGGGGCGCACAGATACGCAGTATTTT. Protein: CASSFRLAGRTDTQYF.

The CDR3 sequence is CASSSNTGARSGNTIYF. DNA for the CDR3: TGTGCCAGCAGTTCGAACACAGGGGCTAGGTCTGGAAACACCATATATTTT. The rearrangement joins TRBV28 to TRBJ1-3; 7 nucleotides line up with TRBD1. The V segment lost 4 bases and the J segment 1 base; nucleotides outside the gene matches: 10. The CDR3 covers 17 residues. Germline V gene lookup returns CDR1 MDHEN and CDR2 SYDVKM.

The chain couples TRBV2 to TRBJ1-5, with TRBD1 matching 7 bases. CDR3 length: 15 amino acids. J lost 0 bases, V lost 6 bases, and 5 bases had no gene match. The V gene's germline CDR1 is SNHLY and CDR2 FYNNEI. The CDR3 sequence: CASSGQAFSNQPQHF. CDR3 coding DNA: TGTGCCAGCAGCGGACAGGCTTTTAGCAATCAGCCCCAGCATTTT.

This chain joins TRBV29-1 and TRBJ1-1, with D possibly matching TRBD1 (6 bases). The V end was cut by 4 bases, the J end by 0 bases, with 9 bases between. CDR1 and CDR2 from the germline V gene are SQVTM and ANQGSEA. The CDR3 runs to 13 residues. The CDR3 is CSVGTVMNTEAFF. DNA of the CDR3: TGCAGCGTTGGGACAGTAATGAACACTGAAGCTTTCTTT.

The chain couples TRBV3-1 (or the pseudogene TRBV3-2) to TRBJ2-7; 8 positions agree with TRBD1. The germline V gene encodes CDR1 LGHDT and CDR2 YNNKEL (reference sequence). Trimming cost V 2 bases and J 9 bases; bases outside gene matches: 9. The CDR3 consists of 14 residues. This chain's CDR3 is CASSQQGAAGGQYF. The DNA of the CDR3 is TGTGCCAGCAGCCAACAGGGGGCTGCCGGCGGGCAGTACTTC.

This chain uses TRBV7-6 with TRBJ2-1, with 9 bases fitting TRBD2. V lost 4 bases, J lost 0 bases, and 16 bases stayed unmatched. The CDR3 loop spans 20 amino acids. Germline values: CDR1 SGHVS, CDR2 FNYEAQ. CDR3 region: CASSSEPGLALTHSYNEQFF. CDR3 sequence (DNA): TGTGCCAGCAGCTCGGAACCGGGACTAGCCCTTACCCACTCCTACAATGAGCAGTTCTTC.

V is TRBV19 and J is TRBJ2-3, with D perhaps matching TRBD1 (6 bases). The CDR3 runs to 16 residues. Germline CDR1 reads LNHDA; CDR2 reads SQIVND (reference sequence). V lost 9 bases, J lost 8 bases, and 27 bases lay in between. The CDR3: CASSPGDLGEVTTQYF. CDR3 bases: TGTGCCAGCTCCCCAGGGGACCTTGGAGAGGTGACTACGCAGTATTTT. Full variable domain (missing parts from reference TRBV19 and TRBJ2-3): DGGITQSPKYLFRKEGQNVTLSCEQNLNHDAMYWYRQDPGQGLRLIYYSQIVNDFQKGDIAEGYSVSREKKESFPLTVTSAQKNPTAFYLCASSPGDLGEVTTQYFGPGTRLTVL.

CDR3 coding DNA: TGTGCCAGCAGCTTACCCCCATGGAGGGAACCTGAAGCTTTCTTT. Protein product: CASSLPPWREPEAFF. V gene TRBV11-2 combines with J gene TRBJ1-1; no clear D. Germline-derived CDR1 and CDR2 are SGHAT and FQNNGV. This CDR3 is built from 15 residues. Trimming shortened V by 2 bases and J by 6 bases, and 16 bases separated the two germline ends. Drawing the rest from reference TRBV11-2 and TRBJ1-1, the complete variable domain is EAGVAQSPRYKIIEKRQSVAFWCNPISGHATLYWYQQILGQGPKLLIQFQNNGVVDDSQLPKDRFSAERLKGVDSTLKIQPAKLEDSAVYLCASSLPPWREPEAFFGQGTRLTVV.

This clone was picked up a small number of times. The rearrangement joins TRBV7-9 to TRBJ2-3, with a possible D match to TRBD2 (6 bases). Trimming took off 5 bases at V and 14 bases at J, with 14 bases between the two ends. The germline V gene encodes CDR1 SEHNR and CDR2 FQNEAQ (reference sequence). The CDR3 length is 11 residues. This CDR3 is CASSPGLRGYF. Here the CDR3 DNA reads TGTGCCAGCAGCCCGGGACTCCGGGGGTATTTT.

The chain couples TRBV6-1 to TRBJ1-1; no clear D. CDR1 is MNHNS and CDR2 is SASEGT in the germline V gene. The CDR3 has 11 amino acids. V lost 3 bases to trimming and J lost 5 bases, with 4 bases between them. The CDR3 loop is CASSESTEAFF. The CDR3 bases are TGTGCCAGCAGTGAGAGTACTGAAGCTTTCTTT.

The chain joins TRBV11-3 to TRBJ2-7; TRBD1 might be the D (5 bases). The germline gives CDR1 SGHNT, CDR2 YENEEA. This CDR3 is 14 amino acids long. V shed 1 base and J shed 5 bases, with 12 bases lying between them. CDR3 DNA sequence: TGTGCCAGCAGCTTAGCGGTCAGGGTCAACGAGCAGTACTTC. As protein: CASSLAVRVNEQYF. Looking up the rest from reference TRBV11-3 and TRBJ2-7 gives the full variable domain: EAGVVQSPRYKIIEKKQPVAFWCNPISGHNTLYWYLQNLGQGPELLIRYENEEAVDDSQLPKDRFSAERLKGVDSTLKIQPAELGDSAVYLCASSLAVRVNEQYFGPGTRLTVT.